The T cell receptor beta chain under discussion was sequenced for a study of T cells in Graves' hyperthyroidism and ophthalmopathy. TCR beta CDR3 regions were amplified from RNA. Primed by the HTBI set, a first-round RT-PCR was run on the TCR CDR3. TCRdb passed the multiplex PCR reads through MiXCR, listing each CDR3 protein once. Among a few hundred thousand distinct CDR3 sequences, approximately 14% were seen once, and the ten largest hold about a quarter. CDR1 and CDR2 from the germline V gene are MNHEY and SMNVEV (reference sequence). This CDR3 has 16 residues. V was cut by 5 bases and J by 7 bases, with 21 bases left in between. Study outcomes and limitations: The model forecast ophthalmopathy, anticipating it by a median about 6.5 months before onset. Most clonotypes expanded in the thyroid (above 0.001) were also present in blood.

As for this clonotype: The antigen remains undetermined.

This TCR came from a woman younger than 30 with Graves' hyperthyroidism that later progressed to Graves' ophthalmopathy. Material: blood. The chain employs TRBV27 and TRBJ2-1, with D possibly being TRBD1 (5 bases). CDR3 nucleotides: TGTGCCAGCAGTCCCCGGGCGGAAGCAGGGCATAATGAGCAGTTCTTC. Encoded protein: CASSPRAEAGHNEQFF.